The clone carrying this TCR beta chain was detected once. This entry belongs to a study of TIL therapy for anti-PD-1-resistant metastatic lung cancer. Sample time point: pre-treatment sample, taken before nivolumab and TIL therapy. Most excised metastases sampled were pleural nodules or supraclavicular lymph nodes. Germline assignment: CDR1 ENHRY and CDR2 SYGVKD. Trimming removed 8 bases from V and 14 bases from J; junction bases left unmatched: 8. The length of the CDR3 is 11 residues. Sequencing used immunoSEQ v3. The assay was immunoSEQ multiplex PCR, and TCRdb's table has in-frame clones only and misses some. The sample holds about 50,000 clones, approximately 70% seen once.

The clonotype comes from a person between 25 and 79 years old with non-small cell lung cancer. The material sequenced was tumor tissue, taken at baseline. The chain links TRBV10-3 to TRBJ2-1; 8 nucleotides match TRBD1. As DNA, the CDR3 is TGTGCCATCCGCGGACAGGGTGAAAAGTTCTTC. Its protein is CAIRGQGEKFF.